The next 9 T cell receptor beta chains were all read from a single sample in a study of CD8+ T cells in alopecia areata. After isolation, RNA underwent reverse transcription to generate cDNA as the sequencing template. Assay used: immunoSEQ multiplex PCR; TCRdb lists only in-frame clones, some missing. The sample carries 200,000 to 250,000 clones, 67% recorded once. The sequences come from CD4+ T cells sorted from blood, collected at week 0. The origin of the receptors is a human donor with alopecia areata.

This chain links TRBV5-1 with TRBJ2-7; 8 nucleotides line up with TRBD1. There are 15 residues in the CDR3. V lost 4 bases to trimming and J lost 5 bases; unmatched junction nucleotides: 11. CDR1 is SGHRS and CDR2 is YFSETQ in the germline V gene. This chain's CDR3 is CASSPTQGAFDEQYF. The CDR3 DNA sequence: TGCGCCAGCAGCCCAACCCAGGGGGCTTTCGACGAGCAGTACTTC.

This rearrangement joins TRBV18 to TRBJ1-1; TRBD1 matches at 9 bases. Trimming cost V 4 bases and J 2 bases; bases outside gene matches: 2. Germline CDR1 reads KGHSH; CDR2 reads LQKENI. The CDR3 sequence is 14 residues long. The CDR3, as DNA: TGTGCCAGCTCACGACAGGGGGGTAACACTGAAGCTTTCTTT. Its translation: CASSRQGGNTEAFF.

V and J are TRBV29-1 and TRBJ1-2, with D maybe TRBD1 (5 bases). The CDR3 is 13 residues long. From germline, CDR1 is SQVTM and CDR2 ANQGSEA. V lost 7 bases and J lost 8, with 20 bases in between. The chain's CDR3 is CSGLLGGGQGYTF. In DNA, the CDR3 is TGCAGCGGCCTTCTGGGCGGGGGTCAGGGCTACACCTTC. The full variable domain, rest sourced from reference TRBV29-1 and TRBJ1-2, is SAVISQKPSRDICQRGTSLTIQCQVDSQVTMMFWYRQQPGQSLTLIATANQGSEATYESGFVIDKFPISRPNLTFSTLTVSNMSPEDSSIYLCSGLLGGGQGYTFGSGTRLTVV.

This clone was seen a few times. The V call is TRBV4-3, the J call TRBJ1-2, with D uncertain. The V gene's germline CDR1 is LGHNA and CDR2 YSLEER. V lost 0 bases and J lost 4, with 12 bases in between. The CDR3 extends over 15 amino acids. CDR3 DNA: TGCGCCAGCAGCCAAGAATGGCAGACGGCCTATGGCTACACCTTC. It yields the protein CASSQEWQTAYGYTF.

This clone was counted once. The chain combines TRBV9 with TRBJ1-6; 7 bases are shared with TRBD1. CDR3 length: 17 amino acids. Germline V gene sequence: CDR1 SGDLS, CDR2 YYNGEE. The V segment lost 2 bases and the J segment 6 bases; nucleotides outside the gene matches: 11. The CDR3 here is CASSVASGTAINSPLHF. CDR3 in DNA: TGTGCCAGCAGCGTGGCTTCCGGGACAGCCATTAATTCACCCCTCCACTTT.

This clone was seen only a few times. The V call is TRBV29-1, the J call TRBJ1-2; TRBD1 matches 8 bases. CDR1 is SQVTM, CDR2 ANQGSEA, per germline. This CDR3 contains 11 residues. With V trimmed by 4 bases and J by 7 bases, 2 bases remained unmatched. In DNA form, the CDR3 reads TGCAGCGTTGGCGGACAGGGTGGCTACACCTTC. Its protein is CSVGGQGGYTF.

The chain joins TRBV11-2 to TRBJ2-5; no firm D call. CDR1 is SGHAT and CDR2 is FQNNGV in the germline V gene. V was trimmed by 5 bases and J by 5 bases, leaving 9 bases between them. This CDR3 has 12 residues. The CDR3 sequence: CASSPVIETQYF. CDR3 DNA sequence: TGTGCCAGCAGCCCGGTGATCGAGACCCAGTACTTC.

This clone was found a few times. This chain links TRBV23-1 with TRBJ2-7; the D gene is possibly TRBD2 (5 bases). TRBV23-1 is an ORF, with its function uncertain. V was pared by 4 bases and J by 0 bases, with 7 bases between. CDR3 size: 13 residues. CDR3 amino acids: CASSRENSYEQYF. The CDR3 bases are TGCGCCAGCAGTCGGGAGAACTCCTACGAGCAGTACTTC.

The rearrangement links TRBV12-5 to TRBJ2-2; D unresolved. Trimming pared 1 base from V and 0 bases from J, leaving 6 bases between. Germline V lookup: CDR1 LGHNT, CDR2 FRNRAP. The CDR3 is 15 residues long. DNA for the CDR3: TGTGCTAGTGGTTTGGCAGATGCGAACACCGGGGAGCTGTTTTTT. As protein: CASGLADANTGELFF.